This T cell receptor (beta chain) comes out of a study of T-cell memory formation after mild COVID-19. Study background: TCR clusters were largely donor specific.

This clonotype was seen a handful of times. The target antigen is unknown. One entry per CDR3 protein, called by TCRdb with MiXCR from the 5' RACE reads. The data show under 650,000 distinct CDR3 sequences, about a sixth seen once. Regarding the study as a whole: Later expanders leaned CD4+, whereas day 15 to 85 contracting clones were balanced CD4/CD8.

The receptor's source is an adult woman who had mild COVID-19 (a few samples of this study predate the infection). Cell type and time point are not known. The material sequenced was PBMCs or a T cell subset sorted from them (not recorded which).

The CDR3 DNA sequence: TGTGCCAGCAGCTTCGCGACCGTAGCCAAAAACATTCAGTACTTC. Amino acid sequence: CASSFATVAKNIQYF. V and J are TRBV7-2 and TRBJ2-4; D remains unclear. The CDR3 spans 15 residues. Trimming stripped 3 bases from V and 0 bases from J, with 9 bases between. Germline V CDR1 and CDR2: SGHTA, FQGNSA.